Listed below are T cell receptor beta chains from one sample, sequenced in a study of cytomegalovirus exposure and HLA in healthy donors. TCRdb keeps only in-frame clones here, not all; method: immunoSEQ multiplex PCR. The sample shows about 130,000 clones, 88% of them seen only once. The specimen sequenced was PBMCs. The receptors were gathered from a man aged 30 to 45 in good health and CMV-seronegative. CDR3s include the opening cysteine and the closing phenylalanine or tryptophan. Fields, in order: clone size, J gene, V gene, D gene, CDR3 protein, CDR3 DNA. A D gene is named only where the DNA matches it firmly. Some rows have no size entry. The others give once, few or many, or a class for an expanded clone.

clone size: few
J gene: TRBJ2-7
V gene: TRBV11-2
D gene: NA
CDR3 protein: CASSLVPSPSSYEQYF
CDR3 DNA: TGTGCCAGCAGCTTAGTGCCCTCTCCTAGCTCCTACGAGCAGTACTTC

clone size: NA
J gene: TRBJ2-1
V gene: TRBV7-9
D gene: TRBD2
CDR3 protein: CASSLSGRNEQFF
CDR3 DNA: TGTGCCAGCAGCTTGAGCGGGAGAAATGAGCAGTTCTTC

clone size: NA
J gene: TRBJ2-3
V gene: TRBV2
D gene: NA
CDR3 protein: CASSGSRSDTQYF
CDR3 DNA: TGTGCCAGCAGCGGGAGTCGGTCAGATACGCAGTATTTT

clone size: NA
J gene: TRBJ1-1
V gene: TRBV16
D gene: NA
CDR3 protein: CASSPGGLEAFF
CDR3 DNA: TGTGCCAGCAGCCCTGGGGGACTCGAAGCTTTCTTT

clone size: NA
J gene: TRBJ1-5
V gene: TRBV7-9
D gene: NA
CDR3 protein: CASSVGGDQPQHF
CDR3 DNA: TGTGCCAGCAGCGTCGGAGGGGATCAGCCCCAGCATTTT

clone size: NA
J gene: TRBJ2-1
V gene: TRBV29-1
D gene: TRBD2
CDR3 protein: CSVEWGLADYNEQFF
CDR3 DNA: TGCAGCGTTGAATGGGGACTAGCGGATTACAATGAGCAGTTCTTC

clone size: NA
J gene: TRBJ2-3
V gene: TRBV25-1
D gene: TRBD1
CDR3 protein: CASTRRGGASGSDTQYF
CDR3 DNA: TGTGCCAGCACCAGAAGAGGGGGCGCGTCGGGTTCGGATACGCAGTATTTT

clone size: NA
J gene: TRBJ1-5
V gene: TRBV27
D gene: TRBD1
CDR3 protein: CASSNTGGFQPQHF
CDR3 DNA: TGTGCCAGCAGTAACACAGGGGGTTTTCAGCCCCAGCATTTT

clone size: NA
J gene: TRBJ2-7
V gene: TRBV16
D gene: TRBD1
CDR3 protein: CASSQRTGFTYEQYF
CDR3 DNA: TGTGCCAGCAGCCAAAGGACAGGATTTACCTACGAGCAGTACTTC

clone size: NA
J gene: TRBJ1-5
V gene: TRBV30
D gene: NA
CDR3 protein: CAWSLDSNQPQHF
CDR3 DNA: TGTGCCTGGAGTCTAGACAGCAATCAGCCCCAGCATTTT

clone size: NA
J gene: TRBJ1-1
V gene: TRBV29-1
D gene: NA
CDR3 protein: CSGGEDTEAFF
CDR3 DNA: TGCAGCGGAGGGGAGGACACTGAAGCTTTCTTT

clone size: NA
J gene: TRBJ2-7
V gene: TRBV7-2
D gene: TRBD2
CDR3 protein: CASSPKGGGVRHEQYF
CDR3 DNA: TGTGCCAGCAGCCCCAAAGGCGGGGGGGTCCGCCACGAGCAGTACTTC

clone size: NA
J gene: TRBJ2-7
V gene: TRBV27
D gene: NA
CDR3 protein: CASSLYPGRYEQYF
CDR3 DNA: TGTGCCAGCAGTTTGTACCCGGGAAGGTACGAGCAGTACTTC

clone size: NA
J gene: TRBJ2-2
V gene: TRBV9
D gene: NA
CDR3 protein: CASSPSRTGELFF
CDR3 DNA: TGTGCCAGCAGCCCGTCCAGAACCGGGGAGCTGTTTTTT

clone size: NA
J gene: TRBJ2-1
V gene: TRBV5-4
D gene: TRBD1
CDR3 protein: CASSLVAGGHNEQFF
CDR3 DNA: TGTGCCAGCAGCTTGGTGGCAGGGGGCCACAATGAGCAGTTCTTC

clone size: NA
J gene: TRBJ2-7
V gene: TRBV6-5
D gene: NA
CDR3 protein: CASSSGLSLSRYEQYF
CDR3 DNA: TGTGCCAGCAGTTCAGGACTATCGCTTTCAAGGTACGAGCAGTACTTC

clone size: NA
J gene: TRBJ2-2
V gene: TRBV27
D gene: TRBD2
CDR3 protein: CASNTNPGLVSGELFF
CDR3 DNA: TGTGCCAGCAACACAAACCCGGGACTAGTCTCCGGGGAGCTGTTTTTT

clone size: NA
J gene: TRBJ1-1
V gene: TRBV7-8
D gene: NA
CDR3 protein: CASSHGQKAFF
CDR3 DNA: TGTGCCAGCAGCCACGGACAGAAAGCTTTCTTT

clone size: NA
J gene: TRBJ2-1
V gene: TRBV7-3
D gene: NA
CDR3 protein: CASSTGSSPYNEQFF
CDR3 DNA: TGTGCCAGCAGCACCGGGAGTTCCCCCTACAATGAGCAGTTCTTC

clone size: NA
J gene: TRBJ2-7
V gene: TRBV19
D gene: NA
CDR3 protein: CASSTDSSYEQYF
CDR3 DNA: TGTGCCAGTAGTACGGACAGCTCCTACGAGCAGTACTTC

clone size: few
J gene: TRBJ2-5
V gene: TRBV18
D gene: NA
CDR3 protein: CASSPRGKPETQYF
CDR3 DNA: TGTGCCAGCTCACCGCGGGGAAAACCTGAGACCCAGTACTTC

clone size: NA
J gene: TRBJ2-7
V gene: TRBV13
D gene: NA
CDR3 protein: CASSPRDISYEQYF
CDR3 DNA: TGTGCCAGCAGCCCTCGGGACATTTCCTACGAGCAGTACTTC

clone size: NA
J gene: TRBJ2-1
V gene: TRBV5-4
D gene: TRBD2
CDR3 protein: CASRLTSANEQFF
CDR3 DNA: TGTGCCAGCAGATTGACTAGCGCCAATGAGCAGTTCTTC

clone size: NA
J gene: TRBJ2-7
V gene: TRBV9
D gene: TRBD2
CDR3 protein: CASSVDPATSGRIDHEQYF
CDR3 DNA: TGTGCCAGCAGCGTAGACCCCGCGACTAGCGGGAGGATTGACCACGAGCAGTACTTC

clone size: NA
J gene: TRBJ2-1
V gene: TRBV10-1
D gene: TRBD2
CDR3 protein: CARLAGRSSSYNEQFF
CDR3 DNA: TGCGCCAGACTAGCGGGACGGTCTAGCTCCTACAATGAGCAGTTCTTC

clone size: NA
J gene: TRBJ2-1
V gene: TRBV7-7
D gene: TRBD1
CDR3 protein: CASSLGTGGHEQFF
CDR3 DNA: TGTGCCAGCAGCTTAGGGACAGGGGGCCATGAGCAGTTCTTC

clone size: NA
J gene: TRBJ2-7
V gene: TRBV9
D gene: NA
CDR3 protein: CASSVAAGEPYEQYF
CDR3 DNA: TGTGCCAGCAGCGTAGCCGCAGGGGAACCCTACGAGCAGTACTTC

clone size: few
J gene: TRBJ1-5
V gene: TRBV18
D gene: NA
CDR3 protein: CASSPRLKGDSDNQPQHF
CDR3 DNA: TGTGCCAGCTCACCAAGATTGAAGGGAGATTCGGACAATCAGCCCCAGCATTTT

clone size: NA
J gene: TRBJ2-3
V gene: TRBV30
D gene: NA
CDR3 protein: CAWTLAGSDTQYF
CDR3 DNA: TGTGCCTGGACCCTAGCTGGGTCAGATACGCAGTATTTT

clone size: NA
J gene: TRBJ1-6
V gene: TRBV7-2
D gene: NA
CDR3 protein: CASSFVGGPYNSPLHF
CDR3 DNA: TGTGCCAGCAGCTTTGTAGGGGGACCCTATAATTCACCCCTCCACTTT

clone size: NA
J gene: TRBJ2-1
V gene: TRBV10-3
D gene: TRBD2
CDR3 protein: CATGTSGDSYNEQFF
CDR3 DNA: TGTGCCACGGGTACCAGCGGGGACTCCTACAATGAGCAGTTCTTC

clone size: NA
J gene: TRBJ2-1
V gene: TRBV7-2
D gene: NA
CDR3 protein: CASSLTLRGGYNEQFF
CDR3 DNA: TGTGCCAGCAGCTTAACCTTGAGGGGGGGCTACAATGAGCAGTTCTTC

clone size: once
J gene: TRBJ2-5
V gene: TRBV20-1
D gene: NA
CDR3 protein: CSAQQETQYF
CDR3 DNA: TGCAGTGCTCAACAAGAGACCCAGTACTTC

clone size: NA
J gene: TRBJ2-7
V gene: TRBV5-1
D gene: TRBD2
CDR3 protein: CASSLQWEGVHEQYF
CDR3 DNA: TGCGCCAGCAGCTTGCAGTGGGAGGGCGTCCACGAGCAGTACTTC

clone size: NA
J gene: TRBJ2-7
V gene: TRBV7-2
D gene: TRBD2
CDR3 protein: CASSVGFGRASYEQYF
CDR3 DNA: TGTGCCAGCAGCGTGGGCTTTGGGAGGGCCTCCTACGAGCAGTACTTC

clone size: NA
J gene: TRBJ2-7
V gene: TRBV6-5
D gene: TRBD2
CDR3 protein: CASSYRLAGGTAEQYF
CDR3 DNA: TGTGCCAGCAGTTACAGACTAGCGGGAGGAACCGCCGAGCAGTACTTC

clone size: NA
J gene: TRBJ2-1
V gene: TRBV7-9
D gene: NA
CDR3 protein: CASSHSSYNEQFF
CDR3 DNA: TGTGCCAGCAGTCACAGCTCCTACAATGAGCAGTTCTTC

clone size: NA
J gene: TRBJ2-5
V gene: TRBV7-9
D gene: TRBD2
CDR3 protein: CASWGTSGLETQYF
CDR3 DNA: TGTGCCAGCTGGGGGACTAGCGGGCTTGAGACCCAGTACTTC

clone size: NA
J gene: TRBJ2-1
V gene: TRBV7-3
D gene: TRBD2
CDR3 protein: CASSPSGTYNEQFF
CDR3 DNA: TGTGCCAGCAGCCCTAGCGGGACCTACAATGAGCAGTTCTTC

clone size: NA
J gene: TRBJ2-7
V gene: TRBV27
D gene: TRBD2
CDR3 protein: CASRTSGAYEQYF
CDR3 DNA: TGTGCCAGTCGGACTAGCGGAGCCTACGAGCAGTACTTC